These 32 T cell receptor beta chains were sequenced from one sample in a study of T cell repertoires in cytomegalovirus infection. TCRdb ran MiXCR on the reads and lists one entry per CDR3 protein. There are approximately 490,000 distinct CDR3 sequences in the sample; 10% to 12% occur only once, and about a tenth lies in the top ten. The sequenced sample was PBMCs. The receptor set was obtained from a human donor in good health (CMV status not recorded). Some clones in this sample may be carry-over from other donors' samples.

This clonotype has a count of ten or more. CDR3 region: CASSLGPPASYEQYF. Here the CDR3 DNA reads TGTGCCAGCAGTTTGGGGCCCCCAGCATCATACGAGCAGTACTTC. The chain links TRBV28 to TRBJ2-7, with a tentative D call TRBD1 (5 bases). Germline V lookup: CDR1 MDHEN, CDR2 SYDVKM. V lost 3 bases to trimming and J lost 4 bases, with 16 bases between them. The CDR3 has 15 amino acids. The variable domain in full, completed from reference TRBV28 and TRBJ2-7, reads DVKVTQSSRYLVKRTGEKVFLECVQDMDHENMFWYRQDPGLGLRLIYFSYDVKMKEKGDIPEGYSVSREKKERFSLILESASTNQTSMYLCASSLGPPASYEQYFGPGTRLTVT.

This clonotype was detected many times. The chain's CDR3 is CASRHSGNYGYTF. DNA of the CDR3: TGTGCCAGCAGACACTCAGGGAACTATGGCTACACCTTC. The chain combines TRBV6-1 with TRBJ1-2, with D perhaps matching TRBD1 (5 bases). V lost 6 bases and J lost 2, with 10 bases in between. CDR1 is MNHNS and CDR2 is SASEGT in the germline V gene. This CDR3 is 13 amino acids long.

In its sample, this clonotype was seen many times. This chain connects TRBV7-9 to TRBJ1-2, with D possibly matching TRBD1 (5 bases). CDR1 and CDR2 (germline): SEHNR, FQNEAQ (reference sequence). The CDR3 loop spans 15 amino acids. Trimming removed 5 bases from V and 0 bases from J, with 13 bases in between. CDR3: CASSAQASANYGYTF. In DNA form, the CDR3 reads TGTGCCAGCAGCGCACAGGCGTCAGCTAACTATGGCTACACCTTC.

The sample holds many counts of this clonotype. The gene calls are TRBV7-2 and TRBJ2-7, with 7 bases aligning to TRBD2. The J segment lost 2 bases and the V segment lost 5 bases, leaving 9 bases of the junction unmatched. The CDR3 extends over 15 amino acids. CDR1 is SGHTA and CDR2 is FQGNSA in the germline V gene. The CDR3 sequence: CASSPREGLTYEQYF. The DNA for the CDR3 is TGTGCCAGCAGCCCCAGGGAGGGGCTCACCTACGAGCAGTACTTC.

This clonotype was observed many times. In DNA form, the CDR3 reads TGTGCCAGCAGCAACAATCCGGGACTACTACACTCTGGGGCCAACGTCCTGACTTTC. It yields the protein CASSNNPGLLHSGANVLTF. The rearrangement uses TRBV7-9 and TRBJ2-6; 7 nucleotides align to TRBD2. The CDR3 spans 19 residues. Germline assignment: CDR1 SEHNR and CDR2 FQNEAQ (reference sequence). The V gene end was trimmed by 5 bases and the J gene end by 0 bases; junction bases not matched to a gene: 13.

The rearrangement links TRBV11-2 to TRBJ2-1, with 13 bases that match TRBD2. Germline V gives CDR1 SGHAT, CDR2 FQNNGV. The CDR3 is made up of 17 amino acids. V lost 5 bases to trimming and J lost 9 bases; unmatched junction nucleotides: 13. The CDR3 is CASSTLKGTSGIGEQFF. The CDR3, as DNA: TGTGCCAGCAGCACCTTAAAAGGGACTAGCGGGATTGGTGAGCAGTTCTTC.

This clonotype has a count of ten or more. J is TRBJ2-7 and V is TRBV20-1; possibly TRBD1 for D (5 bases). V was trimmed by 0 bases and J by 0 bases, leaving 24 bases between them. The CDR3 runs to 19 residues. In germline, CDR1 is DFQATT, CDR2 SNEGSKA (reference sequence). The CDR3 region is CSARDGAALSHFNSYEQYF. CDR3 coding DNA: TGCAGTGCTAGAGATGGGGCAGCCCTTTCCCACTTCAACTCCTACGAGCAGTACTTC.

The chain employs TRBV19 and TRBJ1-4; no firm D call. Germline V gene data show CDR1 as LNHDA and CDR2 as SQIVND (reference sequence). Trimming pared 5 bases from V and 8 bases from J, leaving 12 bases between. The CDR3 runs to 13 residues. CDR3 DNA: TGTGCCAGTAGTCCCCCCACCCGAGAAAAACTGTTTTTT. It is translated as CASSPPTREKLFF.

This clonotype was counted ten times or more. The rearrangement uses TRBV7-9 and TRBJ2-1, with 11 bases fitting TRBD2. In germline, CDR1 is SEHNR, CDR2 FQNEAQ (reference sequence). With 5 bases clipped from V and 7 bases from J, the junction kept 7 bases outside the gene matches. The CDR3 totals 15 residues. The chain's CDR3 is CASSPGTSGLNEQFF. The CDR3 region has the DNA TGTGCCAGCAGCCCCGGGACTAGCGGCCTTAATGAGCAGTTCTTC.

This clonotype has at least ten counts. The V and J genes are TRBV6-1 and TRBJ2-2; 7 nucleotides align to TRBD1. The germline V gene has CDR1 MNHNS and CDR2 SASEGT. Losses at the gene ends were 6 bases for V and 4 bases for J; bases not matched to a gene: 8. The CDR3 has 15 amino acids. The CDR3 nucleotides read TGTGCCAGCAGCCCCTCGGGACAGATCACCGGGGAGCTGTTTTTT. The encoded protein is CASSPSGQITGELFF.

This clonotype was recorded at least ten times. The V and J genes are TRBV5-6 and TRBJ1-1, with TRBD1 matching over 9 bases. The trim removed 4 bases at V and 7 bases at J, leaving 11 bases unmatched. The CDR3 is 15 amino acids. CDR1 is SGHDT, CDR2 YYEEEE, per germline. CDR3 bases: TGTGCCAGCAGCCTACTGACAGGGGGGACTTATGAAGCTTTCTTT. As protein: CASSLLTGGTYEAFF.

In its sample, this clonotype was seen a few times. The chain joins TRBV14 to TRBJ2-2; TRBD2 matches 10 bases. CDR3 length equals 19 residues. V shed 4 bases, J shed 5 bases, and the junction held 16 bases outside the gene matches. Germline CDR1 SGHDN, CDR2 FVKESK. CDR3 protein: CASSPLNRASGRRTGELFF. The CDR3 DNA follows: TGTGCCAGCAGCCCCTTAAATCGGGCTAGCGGGAGAAGGACCGGGGAGCTGTTTTTT.

Only a few counts were recorded for this clonotype. V usage is TRBV20-1 and J usage is TRBJ2-7, with D perhaps matching TRBD1 or TRBD2 (6 bases each). Germline CDR1 reads DFQATT; CDR2 reads SNEGSKA (reference sequence). The CDR3 is 13 residues long. Trimming shortened V by 0 bases and J by 6 bases, and 12 bases separated the two germline ends. The CDR3: CSARDRGGGEQYF. The CDR3 region has the DNA TGCAGTGCTAGAGACCGCGGAGGGGGCGAGCAGTACTTC.

In its sample, this clonotype was seen many times. This chain links TRBV28 with TRBJ2-7; D unclear. Trimming took 4 bases from V and 2 from J, leaving 6 bases between them. This CDR3 is 12 amino acids long. Germline CDR1 and CDR2: MDHEN and SYDVKM. This chain's CDR3 is CASSSVTYEQYF. CDR3 bases: TGTGCCAGCAGTTCCGTCACCTACGAGCAGTACTTC.

This clonotype was found a few times. The chain carries TRBV5-4 and TRBJ2-1, with no clear D. The V gene's germline CDR1 is SGHNT and CDR2 YYREEE (reference sequence). The V gene lost 0 bases and the J gene lost 3 bases, with 10 bases spanning the gap. The CDR3 contains 15 residues. CDR3 nucleotide sequence: TGTGCCAGCAGCTTGGATTTAGCATTCTACAATGAGCAGTTCTTC. Translated: CASSLDLAFYNEQFF.

This clonotype was detected many times. The V and J genes are TRBV6-5 and TRBJ2-5; 7 positions agree with TRBD2. The trim removed 5 bases at V and 7 bases at J, leaving 1 base unmatched. The CDR3 spans 11 residues. CDR1 is MNHEY and CDR2 is SVGAGI in the germline V gene. The CDR3 reads CASSTGGTQYF. In nucleotides, the CDR3 is TGTGCCAGCAGTACGGGGGGGACCCAGTACTTC.

This clonotype was observed at least ten times. V and J are TRBV24-1 and TRBJ2-1; D not certain. V was shortened by 1 base and J by 7 bases, with 1 base between the two germline ends. CDR1 KGHDR and CDR2 SFDVKD come from the germline V gene. This CDR3 contains 11 residues. For the CDR3, the DNA is TGTGCCACCAGTGATTTAAATGAGCAGTTCTTC. It encodes CATSDLNEQFF.

This clonotype was seen at least ten times. In DNA, the CDR3 is TGTGCCAGCAGCTTAGACGAGATGGCGGGAGGGCCGGTGGATGAGCAGTTCTTC. Encoded protein: CASSLDEMAGGPVDEQFF. The chain recombines TRBV11-2 with TRBJ2-1; TRBD2 agrees at 9 bases. The CDR3 runs 18 residues. J was trimmed by 8 bases and V by 0 bases; bases with no gene match: 14. Germline lookup yields CDR1 SGHAT and CDR2 FQNNGV.

This clonotype was observed at least ten times. The chain links TRBV7-7 to TRBJ2-2; D gene ambiguous. This CDR3 has 14 amino acids. V dropped 8 bases and J dropped 0 bases, with 10 bases sitting between them. The V gene's germline CDR1 is SSHAT and CDR2 FNYEAQ (reference sequence). The CDR3 here is CASGERPNTGELFF. The CDR3 coding sequence is TGTGCCAGCGGAGAGCGCCCGAACACCGGGGAGCTGTTTTTT.

This clonotype was observed a few times. V and J are TRBV12-3 or TRBV12-4 and TRBJ2-7; D not resolved. The ends were cut back, 4 bases at V and 3 bases at J, with 13 bases in the middle. The CDR3 has 14 residues. This CDR3 is CASSSNLRNYEQYF. The CDR3 nucleotides read TGTGCCAGCAGTTCAAACCTAAGGAACTACGAGCAGTACTTC.

This clonotype was seen ten or more times. This rearrangement joins TRBV4-2 to TRBJ1-4; D call uncertain. The V gene lost 0 bases and the J gene lost 3 bases, with 8 bases spanning the gap. This CDR3 contains 15 residues. The germline gives CDR1 LGHNA, CDR2 YNFKEQ. The CDR3, as DNA: TGTGCCAGCAGCCAAGATCGACGGCCTAATGAAAAACTGTTTTTT. Amino acids: CASSQDRRPNEKLFF.

This clonotype was recorded many times. The chain recombines TRBV7-9 with TRBJ1-5; no definite D call. CDR3 size: 13 residues. CDR1 SEHNR and CDR2 FQNEAQ come from the germline V gene (reference sequence). V gave up 2 bases and J gave up 7 bases, with 9 bases separating them. CDR3 in amino acids: CASSLSVEQPQHF. CDR3 nucleotides: TGTGCCAGCAGCTTATCGGTAGAGCAGCCCCAGCATTTT. The entire variable domain, with the rest obtained from reference TRBV7-9 and TRBJ1-5, is as follows: DTGVSQNPRHKITKRGQNVTFRCDPISEHNRLYWYRQTLGQGPEFLTYFQNEAQLEKSRLLSDRFSAERPKGSFSTLEIQRTEQGDSAMYLCASSLSVEQPQHFGDGTRLSIL.

The CDR3 DNA reads TGTGCCAGCAGTTTGGGCAGGGGCCCTTCCGAGCAGTACTTC. Protein sequence: CASSLGRGPSEQYF. The genes are TRBV28 and TRBJ2-7; D is perhaps TRBD1 (6 bases). V lost 3 bases and J 6 bases, leaving 15 bases between the germline ends. CDR1 is MDHEN and CDR2 is SYDVKM in the germline V gene. CDR3 length equals 14 residues.

Details on this clonotype: This may arise from a read error, as a much more abundant clone is one base away. The CDR3 DNA reads as TGTGCCAGCAGCGTAGACGGTCCCAGTGAGCAGATCTTC. Residues: CASSVDGPSEQIF. The gene calls are TRBV9 and TRBJ2-1, with D unresolved. CDR1 SGDLS and CDR2 YYNGEE come from the germline V gene. This CDR3 contains 13 residues. Full variable domain (remainder filled in from reference TRBV9 and TRBJ2-1): DSGVTQTPKHLITATGQRVTLRCSPRSGDLSVYWYQQSLDQGLQFLIQYYNGEERAKGNILERFSAQQFPDLHSELNLSSLELGDSALYFCASSVDGPSEQIFGPGTRLTVL.

The gene calls are TRBV24-1 and TRBJ2-2; D uncertain. From germline, CDR1 is KGHDR and CDR2 SFDVKD. V was clipped by 4 bases and J by 6 bases, with 8 bases between them. The CDR3 runs 13 residues. The CDR3 DNA reads as TGTGCCACCAGTGACAACCTCGCCGGGGAGCTGTTTTTT. Translation gives CATSDNLAGELFF.

This clonotype was observed a handful of times. This CDR3 is CSVVGQVDNYGYTF. The CDR3 bases are TGCAGCGTTGTAGGGCAGGTCGATAACTATGGCTACACCTTC. The chain recombines TRBV29-1 with TRBJ1-2; D gene unclear. This CDR3 has 14 amino acids. Germline V gives CDR1 SQVTM, CDR2 ANQGSEA. V was clipped by 4 bases and J by 1 base, with 13 bases between them.

This clonotype was observed many times. This chain joins TRBV20-1 and TRBJ1-2, with no clear D. V was cut by 0 bases and J by 3 bases, with 11 bases left in between. The length of the CDR3 is 14 residues. Germline-derived CDR1 and CDR2 are DFQATT and SNEGSKA (reference sequence). CDR3 sequence reads: CSAREPGSYYGYTF. The CDR3, as DNA: TGCAGTGCTAGAGAGCCGGGCAGCTACTATGGCTACACCTTC.

This clonotype was counted ten times or more. The chain combines TRBV12-3 or TRBV12-4 with TRBJ1-2; D is uncertain. V dropped 5 bases and J dropped 5 bases, with 15 bases sitting between them. This CDR3 is built from 14 residues. The CDR3 loop is CASSPNRAPYGYTF. Written as DNA, the CDR3 is TGTGCCAGCAGTCCGAACCGGGCCCCTTATGGCTACACCTTC.

The rearrangement joins TRBV19 to TRBJ1-4, with D possibly being TRBD1 (6 bases). Germline V gene sequence: CDR1 LNHDA, CDR2 SQIVND (reference sequence). V was shortened by 5 bases and J by 8 bases, with 15 bases between the two germline ends. This CDR3 is 14 amino acids long. CDR3 bases: TGTGCCAGTAGTGACGACAGGATGAGAGAAAAACTGTTTTTT. It encodes CASSDDRMREKLFF.

The J gene is TRBJ1-2, the V gene TRBV20-1; 8 bases match TRBD1. J was trimmed by 2 bases and V by 0 bases; bases with no gene match: 5. Germline V CDR1 and CDR2: DFQATT, SNEGSKA (reference sequence). The CDR3 is 15 residues long. The CDR3 DNA sequence: TGCAGTGCTAGAGATCCATGGACAGGGAACTATGGCTACACCTTC. Protein sequence: CSARDPWTGNYGYTF.

This clonotype was recorded at least ten times. This sequence joins TRBV7-3 and TRBJ2-3; D is uncertain. This CDR3 is built from 15 residues. V was cut by 5 bases and J by 3 bases, with 15 bases left in between. Germline loops: CDR1 SGHTA, CDR2 FQGTGA. The CDR3 nucleotides are TGTGCCAGCAGCCCTCGAAGAGCTACTACAGATACGCAGTATTTT. It is translated as CASSPRRATTDTQYF.

CDR3 residues: CASRGASGNTIYF. The CDR3 DNA follows: TGTGCCAGCCGGGGGGCCTCTGGAAACACCATATATTTT. The V and J genes are TRBV6-5 and TRBJ1-3; D is perhaps TRBD1 (6 bases). Looked up from germline, CDR1 is MNHEY and CDR2 is SVGAGI. V was trimmed by 8 bases and J by 0 bases, leaving 8 bases between them. The CDR3 runs 13 residues.